This record covers a single T cell receptor (beta chain). What it binds is not known. The V end was cut by 1 base, the J end by 4 bases, with 13 bases between. CDR1 and CDR2 from the germline V gene are LGHDT and YNNKEL (reference sequence). The CDR3 is 16 residues long. In the ViraFEST assay, antigen-specific CD4+ clonotypes were identified by expansion after peptide-pool stimulation. Culture lasted about nine days before CD4+ T cell isolation. IL-2 at 10 IU/ml and peptides at about 10 ug/ml were added to cultured PBMC, around 2.2 million per well. A half-medium replacement with IL-2 medium was carried out on days 3 and 7. The data were obtained in a study of vaccination effects on CD4 cells after COVID-19. Overall study results and limits: In vaccinees who were healthy, merely 1 out of 255 vaccine-induced clones cross-reacted with common cold coronaviruses. Recruitment yielded few convalescent patients, and the study had no early post-infection timepoints.

TCRdb keeps only in-frame clones here, not all; method: immunoSEQ multiplex PCR. The data hold 50,000 or so clones, with 80% observed a single time. The chain uses TRBV3-1 (or the pseudogene TRBV3-2) and TRBJ1-4; no firm D call. The sequence was collected from a human donor who received a COVID-19 vaccine. The source was CD4+ T cells from PBMCs cultured with HCoV-229E spike peptides, collected before COVID-19 vaccination. The CDR3 loop reads CASSQGRGQINEKLFF. In DNA, the CDR3 is TGTGCCAGCAGCCAAGGCCGTGGCCAGATTAATGAAAAACTGTTTTTT.